The 21 T cell receptor beta chains reported below all come from one sample, sequenced in a study of T cell changes during pregnancy in multiple sclerosis. Sequenced by immunoSEQ multiplex PCR; TCRdb stores in-frame clones only, minus some. The table records 70,000 to 95,000 clones, 75% to 95% of them present only once. The sequencing here drew on CD4+ T cells from peripheral blood mononuclear cells, taken in the second trimester of pregnancy. The receptors were gathered from a female donor with multiple sclerosis, enrolled in a pregnancy study.

CDR3 in DNA: TGCAGCGGATACAGGGGTTTCACTGAAGCTTTCTTT. Translating it yields CSGYRGFTEAFF. The chain links TRBV29-1 to TRBJ1-1; 7 bases fit TRBD1. The CDR3 has 12 residues. V gave up 7 bases and J gave up 4 bases; unmatched junction bases: 6. The germline CDR1 and CDR2 sequences are SQVTM and ANQGSEA.

The chain carries TRBV19 and TRBJ1-3, with 10 positions matching TRBD1. The CDR3 is 18 residues long. Per germline, CDR1 LNHDA and CDR2 SQIVND (reference sequence). V lost 5 bases and J lost 0; bases outside the gene matches: 10. CDR3 in amino acids: CASSRQGASSRSGNTIYF. DNA of the CDR3: TGTGCCAGTAGTCGACAGGGGGCGAGTTCACGCTCTGGAAACACCATATATTTT. Full variable domain (remainder filled in from reference TRBV19 and TRBJ1-3): DGGITQSPKYLFRKEGQNVTLSCEQNLNHDAMYWYRQDPGQGLRLIYYSQIVNDFQKGDIAEGYSVSREKKESFPLTVTSAQKNPTAFYLCASSRQGASSRSGNTIYFGEGSWLTVV.

The chain uses TRBV7-9 and TRBJ2-5; weak D call: TRBD1 (5 bases). CDR1 SEHNR and CDR2 FQNEAQ come from the germline V gene (reference sequence). Trimming removed 2 bases from V and 6 bases from J, with 13 bases in between. The CDR3 is 14 amino acids. The CDR3 region is CASSLQTAGQTQYF. CDR3 nucleotide sequence: TGTGCCAGCAGCTTACAGACAGCCGGTCAGACCCAGTACTTC.

CDR3 sequence (DNA): TGTGCCAGCATCCTAGGGGGGGCAGGGGGCCGATACGAGCAGTACTTC. Its protein product is CASILGGAGGRYEQYF. The chain employs TRBV11-2 and TRBJ2-7; a possible D gene is TRBD1 (8 bases). From germline, CDR1 is SGHAT and CDR2 FQNNGV. This CDR3 contains 16 residues. Trimming removed 7 bases from V and 4 bases from J, with 23 bases in between. The full variable domain, completed using reference TRBV11-2 and TRBJ2-7, is EAGVAQSPRYKIIEKRQSVAFWCNPISGHATLYWYQQILGQGPKLLIQFQNNGVVDDSQLPKDRFSAERLKGVDSTLKIQPAKLEDSAVYLCASILGGAGGRYEQYFGPGTRLTVT.

The CDR3 DNA follows: TGTGCCAGCAGTTTCACAGGGAACTACAATCAGCCCCAGCATTTT. Translating it yields CASSFTGNYNQPQHF. J is TRBJ1-5 and V is TRBV28; possible D gene TRBD1, 6 bases. Trimming cost V 3 bases and J 3 bases, with 12 bases left between them. CDR1 is MDHEN and CDR2 is SYDVKM in the germline V gene. The CDR3 spans 15 residues.

The chain has TRBV18 and TRBJ2-7; a possible D gene is TRBD2 (6 bases). V lost 5 bases, J lost 2 bases, and 10 bases lay in between. Germline V gives CDR1 KGHSH, CDR2 LQKENI. The CDR3 spans 13 residues. Here the CDR3 DNA reads TGTGCCAGCTCAGCGGGACGAGCCTACGAGCAGTACTTC. It codes for CASSAGRAYEQYF.

This clone appeared a single time. The gene calls are TRBV19 and TRBJ1-4, with 8 bases matching TRBD1. The CDR3 is 14 residues long. Germline V gene lookup returns CDR1 LNHDA and CDR2 SQIVND (reference sequence). Trimming at V came to 7 bases and at J to 0 bases, leaving 1 base not matched to a gene. CDR3 DNA: TGTGCCAGTATGGACAGGGCAACTAATGAAAAACTGTTTTTT. Translating gives CASMDRATNEKLFF.

A word on this clone: An end of the junction differs from the germline gene, which may be a read error. The V gene is TRBV19, the J gene TRBJ2-2, with TRBD1 as a possible D gene (5 bases). Germline V gives CDR1 LNHDA, CDR2 SQIVND (reference sequence). The CDR3 runs 15 residues. CDR3 nucleotide sequence: TGTGCCAGTACTATACCAGGGTTACACGTCGGGGAGCTGTTTTTT. This sequence encodes CASTIPGLHVGELFF.

The V call is TRBV4-3, the J call TRBJ1-2; maybe TRBD1 (5 bases). This CDR3 is built from 17 residues. V lost 0 bases to trimming and J lost 5 bases, with 19 bases between them. In germline, CDR1 is LGHNA, CDR2 YSLEER. CDR3 bases: TGCGCCAGCAGCCAAGATTACGGGCAGGGAATGGGGTATGGCTACACCTTC. Translated, it gives CASSQDYGQGMGYGYTF.

This sequence joins TRBV30 and TRBJ1-2, with D uncertain. CDR3 size: 13 residues. Germline lookup yields CDR1 GTSNPN and CDR2 SVGIG (reference sequence). Trimming shortened V by 4 bases and J by 2 bases, and 11 bases separated the two germline ends. CDR3 coding DNA: TGTGCCTGGAATTCGGGAGGGAACTATGGCTACACCTTC. Translating it yields CAWNSGGNYGYTF. Full variable domain (rest looked up from reference TRBV30 and TRBJ1-2): SQTIHQWPATLVQPVGSPLSLECTVEGTSNPNLYWYRQAAGRGLQLLFYSVGIGQISSEVPQNLSASRPQDRQFILSSKKLLLSDSGFYLCAWNSGGNYGYTFGSGTRLTVV.

This chain joins TRBV5-6 and TRBJ1-5; D remains ambiguous. The CDR3 is 12 amino acids. Germline CDR1 SGHDT, CDR2 YYEEEE. Trimming stripped 3 bases from V and 7 bases from J, with 8 bases between. CDR3 bases: TGTGCCAGCAGCTATAGGAGGCAGCCCCAGCATTTT. It specifies CASSYRRQPQHF.

This chain links TRBV4-1 with TRBJ2-7; the match to TRBD1 covers 7 bases. Germline CDR1 is MGHRA and CDR2 is YSYEKL. After removal of 4 bases from V and 1 base from J, the junction contained 13 bases not matched to a gene. This CDR3 is 17 amino acids long. Written as DNA, the CDR3 is TGCGCCAGCAGCCCTGAACTCGGGACAGCTCAGTCCTACGAGCAGTACTTC. Translating it yields CASSPELGTAQSYEQYF.

V gene TRBV7-3 combines with J gene TRBJ2-1; 13 bases match TRBD2. Germline V lookup: CDR1 SGHTA, CDR2 FQGTGA. V shed 2 bases and J 8 bases; nucleotides not matched to a gene: 18. CDR3 size: 20 residues. CDR3 in DNA: TGTGCCAGCAGCTTACCCCACCAGAGACTAGCGGGGGGCCGGCGAGATGAGCAGTTCTTC. It codes for CASSLPHQRLAGGRRDEQFF.

This rearrangement joins TRBV9 to TRBJ2-7; 7 bases match TRBD2. After removal of 4 bases from V and 0 bases from J, the junction contained 4 bases not matched to a gene. The CDR3 is made up of 14 amino acids. The germline gives CDR1 SGDLS, CDR2 YYNGEE. The CDR3 DNA follows: TGTGCCAGCAGCTCCCGGGACTACTCCTACGAGCAGTACTTC. Its translation is CASSSRDYSYEQYF.

The rearrangement joins TRBV19 to TRBJ2-1; TRBD1 is a possible D gene (6 bases). The V end was cut by 5 bases, the J end by 0 bases, with 11 bases between. Germline CDR1 and CDR2: LNHDA and SQIVND (reference sequence). The CDR3 is made up of 15 amino acids. CDR3 nucleotides: TGTGCCAGTAGTCCCCGACAGGTCTCCTACAATGAGCAGTTCTTC. This gives the protein CASSPRQVSYNEQFF.

The chain is built from TRBV19 and TRBJ1-2; D gene uncertain. Deletions cut 5 bases from V and 8 bases from J, with 15 bases between. The germline V gene has CDR1 LNHDA and CDR2 SQIVND (reference sequence). The CDR3 loop spans 13 amino acids. The CDR3 sequence is CASSQIGVSGYTF. The CDR3 DNA reads as TGTGCCAGTAGTCAAATCGGGGTCTCGGGCTACACCTTC.

The chain has TRBV19 and TRBJ1-5; D remains unclear. CDR3 size: 14 residues. Trimming shortened V by 5 bases and J by 5 bases, and 13 bases separated the two germline ends. Germline values: CDR1 LNHDA, CDR2 SQIVND (reference sequence). The DNA for the CDR3 is TGTGCCAGTAGTCCTCGGACGGGGTATCAGCCCCAGCATTTT. This sequence encodes CASSPRTGYQPQHF.

This chain connects TRBV9 to TRBJ2-5, with TRBD2 matching 10 bases. The V segment lost 2 bases and the J segment 5 bases; nucleotides outside the gene matches: 6. Germline CDR1 SGDLS, CDR2 YYNGEE. CDR3 size: 15 residues. The CDR3 region has the DNA TGTGCCAGCAGCGTGGGACTAGCGATTTTGGAGACCCAGTACTTC. It translates to CASSVGLAILETQYF.

The chain's CDR3 is CASSARPEGGYNEQFF. The CDR3, as DNA: TGTGCCAGTAGTGCCAGACCGGAGGGGGGGTACAATGAGCAGTTCTTC. The chain is built from TRBV19 and TRBJ2-1, with a tentative D call TRBD2 (7 bases). Trimming stripped 5 bases from V and 4 bases from J, with 18 bases between. CDR3 length: 16 residues. Germline CDR1 and CDR2: LNHDA and SQIVND (reference sequence).

This chain uses TRBV7-3 with TRBJ2-1, with unresolved D. Trimming pared 1 base from V and 9 bases from J, leaving 4 bases between. The CDR3 is 11 residues long. CDR1 is SGHTA, CDR2 FQGTGA, per germline. The CDR3, as DNA: TGTGCCAGCAGCTTAAGCGGTGAGCAGTTCTTC. Protein: CASSLSGEQFF. The full variable domain, completed using reference TRBV7-3 and TRBJ2-1, is GAGVSQTPSNKVTEKGKYVELRCDPISGHTALYWYRQSLGQGPEFLIYFQGTGAADDSGLPNDRFFAVRPEGSVSTLKIQRTERGDSAVYLCASSLSGEQFFGPGTRLTVL.

The chain uses TRBV6-1 and TRBJ1-2; 9 nucleotides match TRBD1. Germline assignment: CDR1 MNHNS and CDR2 SASEGT. J gave up 0 bases and V 2 bases, and 7 bases lay outside the gene matches. The CDR3 runs to 17 residues. The CDR3 DNA follows: TGTGCCAGCAGTGAACGGGGACAGGGTTTGGCTAACTATGGCTACACCTTC. Its protein is CASSERGQGLANYGYTF.